This TCR beta chain was retrieved from a study of naive and memory T cell subsets. Findings and caveats of the study: There was no ground truth to check naive and memory subset results.

An equimolar mix of two oligonucleotides served as the beta constant-region primer for TRBC1 and TRBC2. Ligated cDNA was amplified by four rounds of PCR with nested alpha and beta constant-region primers and SP2. TCRdb re-called the UMI-ligation and nested PCR reads through MiXCR, storing one row per CDR3 protein. The table lists 9,700 or so distinct CDR3 sequences, 5.5% to 6.5% of them singletons. Cells stained for CD3, CD4, CD8, CD45RA and CD27 were sorted into four subsets. Effector memory cells were sorted as CD45RA-CD27-, EMRA cells as CD45RA+CD27-. Germline CDR1 is SGHTA and CDR2 is FQGNSA. The CDR3 is made up of 15 amino acids. Trimming removed 1 base at V and 4 bases at J, with 12 bases between. This clonotype was seen ten or more times. Its antigen is unidentified.

This sequence was found in a human donor in good health. The V gene is TRBV7-2, the J gene TRBJ2-3; D uncertain. Sequenced sample: CD4+ TEMRA cells from blood. Described subset: effector memory re-expressing CD45RA, CD45RA+ CD27-. In DNA form, the CDR3 reads TGTGCCAGCAGCTTAGTTCCGGAATTGGCAGATACGCAGTATTTT. Residues: CASSLVPELADTQYF.